The clone carrying this T cell receptor beta chain was detected only a few times. CDR1 SGHTA and CDR2 FQGNSA come from the germline V gene. Trimming removed 0 bases at V and 5 bases at J, with 16 bases between. This CDR3 spans 16 amino acids. The data stem from a study of T cell responses to AZD1222 COVID-19 vaccine. The data were produced by immunoSEQ multiplex PCR, yet TCRdb's version contains in-frame clones alone and is incomplete. The sample holds around 100,000 clones, approximately 96% seen once. The rearrangement uses TRBV7-2 and TRBJ1-2, with D perhaps TRBD1 (5 bases). This specimen was peripheral blood, taken on day 0 of AZD1222 vaccination. The TCR was taken from an adult in good health. The CDR3 here is CASSLAGDRSPYGYTF. The CDR3 DNA follows: TGTGCCAGCAGCTTAGCGGGGGACCGCTCACCTTATGGCTACACCTTC.